A single sample gave rise to the 22 T cell receptor beta chains below, sequenced in a study of T cell responses to AZD1222 COVID-19 vaccine (dated by TCRdb to about 2021). Taken with the paper, the label for time point translates to: baseline before first vaccination. Libraries were built with the immunoSEQ multiplex PCR assay. Here the immuneACCESS table is served through TCRdb, limited to in-frame sequences with V and J called. Missing clones are a known gap in these copies; in checked studies unresolved V genes cover under half, and the rest lacks a known reason. Present in this sample are more than 100,000 clones, around nine tenths of which were seen just once. Of the sample, 1.5% to 2% falls within the top ten clones. The source was peripheral blood, collected on day 0 of AZD1222 vaccination. Every receptor here comes from an adult in good health.

V usage is TRBV4-1 and J usage is TRBJ1-2; D is perhaps TRBD1 (6 bases). The V gene lost 5 bases and the J gene lost 2 bases, with 12 bases spanning the gap. Germline CDR1 and CDR2: MGHRA and YSYEKL. The CDR3 has 14 residues. The CDR3 coding sequence is TGCGCCAGCAGCAGGGGGGAACAGAACTATGGCTACACCTTC. Translated: CASSRGEQNYGYTF.

The sample holds one count of this clone. The sample carries other DNA sequences with the same CDR3. V is TRBV30 and J is TRBJ1-3; D not resolved. CDR3 length: 14 amino acids. Trimming shortened V by 0 bases and J by 0 bases, and 6 bases separated the two germline ends. The germline V gene has CDR1 GTSNPN and CDR2 SVGIG (reference sequence). CDR3 DNA: TGTGCCTGGAGTGTGCGAGCCTCTGGAAACACCATATATTTT. It translates to CAWSVRASGNTIYF.

J is TRBJ2-7 and V is TRBV6-5, with TRBD1 matching 7 bases. The CDR3 is made up of 14 amino acids. CDR1 and CDR2 from the germline V gene are MNHEY and SVGAGI. V was clipped by 5 bases and J by 2 bases; unmatched bases: 6. CDR3 sequence reads: CASSPDRKTYEQYF. As DNA, the CDR3 is TGTGCCAGCAGTCCGGACAGGAAGACCTACGAGCAGTACTTC.

The chain uses TRBV5-1 and TRBJ2-7; D gene ambiguous. The ends were cut back, 1 base at V and 2 bases at J, with 10 bases in the middle. The CDR3 runs to 14 residues. Germline values: CDR1 SGHRS, CDR2 YFSETQ. The CDR3 is CASSLYEDPYEQYF. The CDR3 DNA is TGCGCCAGCAGCTTGTACGAGGACCCCTACGAGCAGTACTTC. Full variable domain (missing parts from reference TRBV5-1 and TRBJ2-7): KAGVTQTPRYLIKTRGQQVTLSCSPISGHRSVSWYQQTPGQGLQFLFEYFSETQRNKGNFPGRFSGRQFSNSRSEMNVSTLELGDSALYLCASSLYEDPYEQYFGPGTRLTVT.

This sequence joins TRBV7-6 and TRBJ2-7; no clear D gene. The CDR3 has 15 residues. Trimming shortened V by 5 bases and J by 7 bases, and 21 bases separated the two germline ends. CDR1 is SGHVS, CDR2 FNYEAQ, per germline. CDR3 bases: TGTGCCAGCAGCCCTAGGGTAGATTGGTTGGGGGAGCAGTACTTC. Its translation: CASSPRVDWLGEQYF.

This clone was detected a few times. The CDR3 is CAWSVQGLGAFF. CDR3 nucleotides: TGTGCCTGGAGTGTACAAGGTTTGGGGGCTTTCTTT. This rearrangement joins TRBV30 to TRBJ1-1; D gene ambiguous. CDR1 and CDR2 (germline): GTSNPN, SVGIG (reference sequence). V dropped 0 bases and J dropped 11 bases, with 13 bases sitting between them. The CDR3 length is 12 residues.

The chain carries TRBV7-9 and TRBJ1-2; 9 nucleotides align to TRBD1. Germline loops: CDR1 SEHNR, CDR2 FQNEAQ (reference sequence). This CDR3 contains 15 residues. Losses at the gene ends were 0 bases for V and 2 bases for J; bases not matched to a gene: 1. The CDR3 loop reads CASSLAGTGNYGYTF. The CDR3 DNA reads as TGTGCCAGCAGCTTAGCGGGGACAGGGAACTATGGCTACACCTTC.

This rearrangement joins TRBV5-6 to TRBJ1-2, with 7 bases that match TRBD1. CDR3 length equals 19 residues. The germline V gene has CDR1 SGHDT and CDR2 YYEEEE. Trimming took 0 bases from V and 0 from J; bases not matched to a gene: 14. The CDR3 DNA follows: TGTGCCAGCAGCTTGGCGGTCAACAGGGGAACACGATCTAACTATGGCTACACCTTC. Protein product: CASSLAVNRGTRSNYGYTF.

The chain recombines TRBV27 with TRBJ2-1; TRBD2 aligns across 11 bases. The CDR3 is made up of 18 amino acids. The V segment lost 3 bases and the J segment 3 bases; nucleotides outside the gene matches: 10. Per germline, CDR1 MNHEY and CDR2 SMNVEV (reference sequence). The CDR3, as DNA: TGTGCCAGCAGTTTGGCAGGTAGCGGGAGGGGGAACTACAATGAGCAGTTCTTC. Amino acids: CASSLAGSGRGNYNEQFF.

The count of this clone is one. The genes are TRBV19 and TRBJ2-1; D is uncertain. This CDR3 has 13 amino acids. From germline, CDR1 is LNHDA and CDR2 SQIVND (reference sequence). The V gene lost 3 bases and the J gene lost 7 bases, with 10 bases spanning the gap. The CDR3 region has the DNA TGTGCCAGTAGTATCACGTTTGAGAATGAGCAGTTCTTC. It yields the protein CASSITFENEQFF.

This chain uses TRBV12-5 with TRBJ2-1; TRBD1 or TRBD2 may be the D gene (5 bases each). The CDR3 covers 15 residues. Trimming removed 5 bases at V and 10 bases at J, with 21 bases between. CDR1 and CDR2 from the germline V gene are LGHNT and FRNRAP. The CDR3 sequence: CASGASGTPLNEQFF. Written as DNA, the CDR3 is TGTGCTAGTGGTGCGTCCGGGACCCCCCTCAACGAGCAGTTCTTC.

V and J are TRBV6-1 and TRBJ1-2; perhaps TRBD1 as D (5 bases). Trimming pared 3 bases from V and 8 bases from J, leaving 10 bases between. The CDR3 is made up of 12 amino acids. Germline CDR1 MNHNS, CDR2 SASEGT. The chain's CDR3 is CASSEGGGGYTF. The CDR3 DNA is TGTGCCAGCAGTGAGGGTGGGGGAGGCTACACCTTC.

V usage is TRBV20-1 and J usage is TRBJ2-5; 11 positions match TRBD2. The CDR3 extends over 17 amino acids. The germline CDR1 and CDR2 sequences are DFQATT and SNEGSKA (reference sequence). Unmatched junction bases numbered 14, after V lost 3 bases and J lost 5 bases. CDR3 DNA sequence: TGCAGTGCTAGTAGTCTAGCGGGAGGTCCGGGGCCGGAGACCCAGTACTTC. Amino acid sequence: CSASSLAGGPGPETQYF.

V and J are TRBV7-9 and TRBJ1-5, with D hard to call. V was trimmed by 1 base and J by 5 bases, leaving 6 bases between them. The CDR3 is made up of 13 amino acids. Germline-derived CDR1 and CDR2 are SEHNR and FQNEAQ (reference sequence). Here the CDR3 reads CASSLEGHQPQHF. In DNA, the CDR3 is TGTGCCAGCAGCTTAGAAGGACATCAGCCCCAGCATTTT.

V and J are TRBV5-1 and TRBJ1-4; D is perhaps TRBD1 (5 bases). From germline, CDR1 is SGHRS and CDR2 YFSETQ. This CDR3 spans 14 amino acids. V lost 3 bases, J lost 3 bases, and 9 bases lay in between. The CDR3 DNA follows: TGCGCCAGCAGCTCACAGGTACCTAATGAAAAACTGTTTTTT. Translating gives CASSSQVPNEKLFF.

The V gene is TRBV28, the J gene TRBJ2-1, with 7 bases aligning to TRBD1. Per the germline V gene, CDR1 is MDHEN and CDR2 is SYDVKM. The CDR3 totals 16 residues. The V gene end was trimmed by 6 bases and the J gene end by 3 bases; junction bases not matched to a gene: 11. The chain's CDR3 is CASRTQTGPRYNEQFF. The CDR3 region has the DNA TGTGCCAGCAGAACACAGACAGGGCCCCGCTACAATGAGCAGTTCTTC.

The chain uses TRBV3-1 (or the pseudogene TRBV3-2) and TRBJ1-1; the D gene is possibly TRBD1 (5 bases). Trimming cost V 6 bases and J 11 bases, with 16 bases left between them. Germline CDR1 reads LGHDT; CDR2 reads YNNKEL (reference sequence). The CDR3 totals 12 residues. CDR3 sequence reads: CASSLMGGKAFF. CDR3 DNA sequence: TGTGCCAGCAGTCTAATGGGGGGGAAGGCTTTCTTT.

The rearrangement uses TRBV14 and TRBJ2-7, with D possibly called TRBD1 or TRBD2 (6 bases each). This CDR3 is built from 15 residues. Trimming took 4 bases from V and 5 from J, leaving 18 bases between them. The germline V gene encodes CDR1 SGHDN and CDR2 FVKESK. CDR3 sequence reads: CASSPLRGAYDEQYF. As DNA, the CDR3 is TGTGCCAGCAGCCCCTTAAGGGGGGCTTATGACGAGCAGTACTTC.

This chain joins TRBV18 and TRBJ1-5; TRBD1 matches 7 bases. V gave up 6 bases and J gave up 5 bases; unmatched junction bases: 1. Germline V CDR1 and CDR2: KGHSH, LQKENI. This CDR3 has 12 amino acids. The CDR3 DNA is TGTGCCAGCTCTACAGGGGATCAGCCCCAGCATTTT. The encoded protein is CASSTGDQPQHF.

The genes are TRBV28 and TRBJ2-1; 11 bases map to TRBD2. The CDR3 consists of 17 residues. Germline V lookup: CDR1 MDHEN, CDR2 SYDVKM. V shed 2 bases and J 4 bases; nucleotides not matched to a gene: 7. The CDR3 region is CASSLDPTSGGYNEQFF. The CDR3 coding sequence is TGTGCCAGCAGTTTAGACCCTACTAGCGGGGGTTACAATGAGCAGTTCTTC.

The rearrangement links TRBV6-2 or TRBV6-3 to TRBJ2-7, with D maybe TRBD2 (6 bases). CDR3 length: 13 residues. Trimming took off 2 bases at V and 4 bases at J, with 9 bases between the two ends. Per germline, CDR1 MNHEY and CDR2 SVGEGT. The CDR3 DNA follows: TGTGCCAGCAGTTACCGGGAGCAGTACGAGCAGTACTTC. Amino acids: CASSYREQYEQYF.

The rearrangement joins TRBV6-4 to TRBJ2-3; 7 nucleotides match TRBD1. Losses at the gene ends were 4 bases for V and 4 bases for J; bases not matched to a gene: 8. The CDR3 sequence is 15 residues long. CDR1 and CDR2 (germline): MRHNA, SNTAGT. This CDR3 is CASSAQGVSADTQYF. In DNA, the CDR3 is TGTGCCAGCAGTGCGCAGGGGGTAAGCGCAGATACGCAGTATTTT.